Here is one T cell receptor (beta chain) with its context. This specimen belongs to a study of blood T cell repertoires in COVID-19. Study summary: COVID-19 samples collected from the United States, Italy and Spain covered acute and convalescent phases. PBMCs, B-cell-depleted T cells, or T cells were the source of the cDNA or gDNA that made up the material.

The V segment lost 2 bases and the J segment 5 bases; nucleotides outside the gene matches: 9. Germline loops: CDR1 GTSNPN, CDR2 SVGIG (reference sequence). This CDR3 region has 15 residues. Per the original methods: The authors estimated nucleated cell counts from reference gene primer amplification. The data were produced by immunoSEQ multiplex PCR, yet TCRdb's version contains in-frame clones alone and is incomplete. V and J calls and clone size come straight from that table; D and trimming were deduced from the DNA. Of tens of thousands of clones detected, roughly 85% appear once; the ten largest clones hold around 4.5%.

This TCR was sampled from a human donor in a cohort sampled during active COVID-19. The chain links TRBV30 to TRBJ1-5; 7 bases line up with TRBD1. The sample was peripheral blood. CDR3 in amino acids: CAWSLEGTDYQPQHF. The CDR3 bases are TGTGCCTGGAGTCTTGAAGGGACAGATTATCAGCCCCAGCATTTT.